This T cell receptor (beta chain) originates from a study of OX40 agonist ivuxolimab in advanced cancers. About the study as a whole: Ivuxolimab was a fully human IgG2 agonistic monoclonal antibody targeting the costimulatory receptor OX40 (CD134). Intravenous ivuxolimab was administered to patients every 2 weeks at six dose levels: 0.01, 0.1, 0.3, 1.5, 3 and 10 mg/kg. Of the approximately 50 dose-escalation patients, hepatocellular carcinoma was present in approximately 20, melanoma in approximately 15, renal cell carcinoma in 9 and head and neck cancer in 9. The dose-escalation cohort was 82.7% male with a mean age of about 58 years, ranging from 23 to 79. Prior anti-PD-1, anti-PD-L1 or anti-CTLA-4 therapy was permitted, and checkpoint inhibitors had been received by roughly 40% of dose-escalation patients. Three dose-escalation patients achieved partial responses, one with hepatocellular carcinoma and two with cutaneous melanoma. Peripheral TCRbeta sequencing was intended to test whether TCR sequence diversity was altered and clonal T-cell expansion was caused by ivuxolimab. The paper covers the monotherapy dose-escalation part of the phase I ivuxolimab trial, which included N of about 51 patients. The research as a whole found: On average, CD8+ T cells showed more expanded clones than CD4+ T cells after ivuxolimab. The antigen specificity of the clonally expanded peripheral T cells was not determined. Clonal expansion of both CD4+ and CD8+ blood T cells was observed from baseline to week 6 at doses 0.1 to 3.0 mg/kg. Partial responders in the 0.1-3.0 mg/kg groups had among the lowest normalized peripheral clonal expansion, especially among CD8+ T cells. Low levels of normalized T-cell clonal expansion were also seen in some nonresponding patients.

Genomic DNA was isolated from the sorted cells so that the TCRbeta CDR3 region could be sequenced. The immunoSEQ Assay was used for sequencing of TCRbeta CDR3 regions. What TCRdb holds here is the immuneACCESS table cut down to in-frame rearrangements. Part of the clones is not present; checked against another copy, under half of the missing clones reflect an unresolved V gene, and the others are unexplained. This sample is represented by roughly 67,000 clones; roughly 87% of them were singletons. The top ten hold approximately 5.4% of the sample. From its cysteine to its phenylalanine, the CDR3 spans 12 amino acids. CDR3 DNA only is kept here, 36 bases in frame from base 1. At the junction V is shortened by 11 bases and J by 5 bases, with 15 bases in between. Based on the germline V gene (reference sequence), the CDR1 and CDR2 sequences are LNHDA and SQIVND. The trial excluded patients who had a history of autoimmune disease or who were on systemic immunosuppression. In every dose cohort, peripheral blood was drawn for TCR sequencing at baseline, cycle 4 day 1, and cycle 7 day 1. The samples were drawn from a first-in-human, open-label, multicenter phase I dose-escalation trial of ivuxolimab. Adults with locally advanced or metastatic head and neck squamous cell, hepatocellular, melanoma or renal cell carcinoma were enrolled in the trial. CD4+ and CD8+ T cells were sorted separately from peripheral blood before TCR sequencing.

This clone appeared a single time. Its antigen is still unknown. No much larger clone exists at a distance of one base, and base qualities are not known. This receptor was identified in an adult with an advanced solid tumor such as melanoma, head and neck, liver or kidney cancer. This specimen was CD4+ or CD8+ T cells sorted from blood, taken in a trial of the OX40 agonist ivuxolimab. The sequence joins TRBV19 to TRBJ2-5; TRBD2 is a possible D gene, resting on 6 matching bases. The CDR3 protein sequence reads: CARQEGGETQYF. The sequence in DNA is TGTGCCCGGCAGGAGGGTGGGGAGACCCAGTACTTC.